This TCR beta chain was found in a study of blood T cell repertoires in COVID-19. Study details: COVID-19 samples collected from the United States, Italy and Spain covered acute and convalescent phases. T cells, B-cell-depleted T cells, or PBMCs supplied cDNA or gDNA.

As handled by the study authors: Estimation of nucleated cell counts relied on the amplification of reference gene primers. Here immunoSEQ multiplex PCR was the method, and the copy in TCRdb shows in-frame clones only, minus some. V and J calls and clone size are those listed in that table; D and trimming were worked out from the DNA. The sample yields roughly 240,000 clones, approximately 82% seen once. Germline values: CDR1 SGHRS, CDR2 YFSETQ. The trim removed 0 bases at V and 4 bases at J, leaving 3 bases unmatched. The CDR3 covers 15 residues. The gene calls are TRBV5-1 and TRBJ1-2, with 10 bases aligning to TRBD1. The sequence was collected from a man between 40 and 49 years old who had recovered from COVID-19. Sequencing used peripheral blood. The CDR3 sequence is CASSLVGTGVYGYTF. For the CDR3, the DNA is TGCGCCAGCAGCTTGGTGGGGACAGGGGTCTATGGCTACACCTTC.